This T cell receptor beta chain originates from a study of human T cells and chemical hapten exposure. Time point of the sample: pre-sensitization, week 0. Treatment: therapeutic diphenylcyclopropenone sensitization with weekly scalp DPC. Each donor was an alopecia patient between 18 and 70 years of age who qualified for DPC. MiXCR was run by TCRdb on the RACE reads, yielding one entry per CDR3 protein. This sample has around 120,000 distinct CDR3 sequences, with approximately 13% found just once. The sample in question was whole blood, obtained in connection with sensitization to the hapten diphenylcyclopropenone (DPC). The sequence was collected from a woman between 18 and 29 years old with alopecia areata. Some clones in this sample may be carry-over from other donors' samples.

CDR3 loop: CASSLGIAGKNIQYF. The CDR3 DNA reads TGCGCCAGCAGCTTGGGGATAGCGGGGAAAAACATTCAGTACTTC. The rearrangement joins TRBV5-1 to TRBJ2-4, with 8 positions matching TRBD2. The junction had 3 bases not matched to a gene; V was cut back by 0 bases and J by 4 bases. The germline gives CDR1 SGHRS, CDR2 YFSETQ. CDR3 length: 15 amino acids.